This TCR beta chain was obtained from a study of pediatric ulcerative colitis. Regarding this clone: Its specificity is unknown.

Sequencing depth was up to 500,000 reads per sample. This table comes from immunoSEQ multiplex PCR, and its TCRdb copy is limited to in-frame clones, with some not included. Found here are about 64,000 clones, over 70% of them singletons; the top ten hold around 5.3%. General study findings and limits: This repertoire reflects total lymphocytes rather than subpopulations like regulatory T cells. Two patients had blood samples with substantially reduced template counts. A couple of rectal CDR3 clonotypes occurred in all ulcerative colitis patients.

Germline V lookup: CDR1 SGHDN, CDR2 FVKESK. With 1 base clipped from V and 6 bases from J, the junction kept 10 bases outside the gene matches. CDR3 length equals 16 residues. This receptor was identified in a boy aged 5-17 years with moderate ulcerative colitis. This chain connects TRBV14 to TRBJ2-7; 9 bases align to TRBD1. The specimen was blood. The CDR3 protein is CASSQASGTGIFEQYF. The CDR3 DNA reads as TGTGCCAGCAGCCAAGCCTCCGGGACAGGGATTTTCGAGCAGTACTTC.